This T cell receptor beta chain is drawn from a study of shared clonotypes between healthy human individuals. The V gene end was trimmed by 4 bases and the J gene end by 9 bases; junction bases not matched to a gene: 20. The V gene's germline CDR1 is SGHNT and CDR2 YYREEE (reference sequence). This CDR3 spans 17 amino acids. General study points: In several donors, around 5% of naive CD4 clonotypes appeared in common. The represented genetic and exposure-history diversity was limited by the small number of donors.

In replicate PCRs of sorted subsets, roughly 210 ng DNA, approximately 32,000 T cell genomes, was used. As handled by the study authors: Filtering differed because ImmunoSEQ produced junction-only sequences that carried no quality scores. Profiled with immunoSEQ multiplex PCR; TCRdb holds only in-frame clones, not every one. V and J calls and clone size are those listed in that table; D and trimming were worked out from the DNA. The table records under 2.5 million clones, about nine tenths of them present only once. Concerning this clone: What it binds is unknown.

The sample comprised naive CD4+ T cells from PBMCs. Indicated subset: CD45RA+ positively selected. This rearrangement joins TRBV5-4 to TRBJ2-7, with 9 bases aligning to TRBD2. The source of this sequence is a man aged 18 to 30 in good health. Some clones in this sample may be carry-over from other donors' samples. The CDR3 nucleotides are TGTGCCAGCAGCACTTCCCTCGGAGGCGGGAGGGCCTCAGTGCAGTACTTC. Protein sequence: CASSTSLGGGRASVQYF.